This T cell receptor beta chain emerged from a study of T-cell reconstitution after alpha-beta-depleted transplantation in children listed by TCRdb under 2016. Describing the broader study: Using TCR repertoire profiling, the study quantitatively followed how T-cell immune reconstitution unfolded in children after TCRalphabeta/CD19-depleted allogeneic hematopoietic cell transplantation. Results the study describes overall, beyond this receptor: In some patients, the high TCRbeta diversity seen at day 60 was put down to recipient T cells and intrathymic progenitors that had survived conditioning. Over subsequent months, a decline in hyperexpanded clone frequencies was noted, and after one year, T-cell counts and TCRbeta diversity were mostly ascribed to newly produced T cells. The apparently early alphabetaT-cell count recovery about two months after transplant was reportedly dependent on only several hundred rapidly expanded clones derived from non-depleted graft cells.

The library relied on PCR. TCRdb records Illumina HiSeq 2500 as the sequencer. Molecular barcoding was employed in the preparation of TCR libraries, with unique molecular identifiers being used to normalize TCRbeta repertoire quantification. The public reads were quality trimmed at Q25 with fastp and then assembled into clones with MiXCR by TCRdb, keeping productive beta chains. Merged by CDR3 protein, the rows form single entries marked with the most common genes and DNA. This sample comprises around 700,000 distinct CDR3 sequences, less than 15% of them detected only once. Approximately 0.8% of the sample comes from the top ten. With respect to this clonotype: Its antigen remains undetermined. There are no base qualities to consult, and no much larger clone falls within one base.

The treatment or condition label here, explained by the study, means: allogeneic hematopoietic cell transplantation with graft depleted of TCRalphabeta T cells and CD19 B cells. Transplant recipients were children who received TCRalphabeta/CD19-depleted allogeneic hematopoietic cell grafts. Trimming accounts for 1 base at V and 7 bases at J, while the number of junction bases matched to no gene is 9. The CDR3 numbers 17 residues from cysteine through phenylalanine. Kept here is only the CDR3 DNA, which spans 51 bases and is read in frame from base 1. CDR1 and CDR2 are read off the germline V gene as SGHRS and YFSETQ.

In this chain, TRBV5-1 is recombined with TRBJ2-1, and TRBD2 aligns with 12 junction nucleotides. The starting material was PBMCs, obtained before TCRalphabeta/CD19-depleted stem cell transplant. This TCR derives from a girl aged 2 to 9 with congenital amegakaryocytic thrombocytopenia, due to receive a stem cell transplant. CDR3 sequence: CASSLYGRLAGANEQFF. At the DNA level, the sequence is TGCGCCAGCAGCTTGTACGGCCGACTAGCGGGAGCGAATGAGCAGTTCTTC.